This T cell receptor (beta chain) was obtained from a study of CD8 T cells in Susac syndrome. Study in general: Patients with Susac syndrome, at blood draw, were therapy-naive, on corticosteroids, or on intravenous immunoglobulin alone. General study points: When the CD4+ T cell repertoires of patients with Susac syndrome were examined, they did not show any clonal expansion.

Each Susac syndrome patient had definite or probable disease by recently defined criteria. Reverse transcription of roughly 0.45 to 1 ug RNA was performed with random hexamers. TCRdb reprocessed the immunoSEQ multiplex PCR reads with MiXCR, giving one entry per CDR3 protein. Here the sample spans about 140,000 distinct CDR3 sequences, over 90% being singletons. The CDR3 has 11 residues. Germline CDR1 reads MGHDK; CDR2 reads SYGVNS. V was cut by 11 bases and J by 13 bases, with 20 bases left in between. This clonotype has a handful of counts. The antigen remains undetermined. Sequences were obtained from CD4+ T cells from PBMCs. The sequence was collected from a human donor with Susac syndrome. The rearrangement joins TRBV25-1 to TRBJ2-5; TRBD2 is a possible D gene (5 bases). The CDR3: CARVRAESGYF. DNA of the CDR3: TGTGCCCGGGTGCGGGCTGAATCTGGGTACTTC.